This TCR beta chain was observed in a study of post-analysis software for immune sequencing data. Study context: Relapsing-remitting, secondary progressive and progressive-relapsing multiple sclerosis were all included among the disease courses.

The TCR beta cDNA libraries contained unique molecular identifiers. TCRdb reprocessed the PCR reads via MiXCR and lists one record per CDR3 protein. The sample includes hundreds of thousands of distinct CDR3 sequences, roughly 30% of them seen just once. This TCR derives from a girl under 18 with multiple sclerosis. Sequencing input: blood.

CDR3 in amino acids: CASSLAWQGNREQYF. The DNA for the CDR3 is TGTGCCAGCAGCTTAGCGTGGCAGGGGAATAGGGAGCAGTACTTC. The chain uses TRBV7-9 and TRBJ2-7; D possibly corresponds to TRBD1 (6 bases). Trimming shortened V by 0 bases and J by 7 bases, and 16 bases separated the two germline ends. This CDR3 is built from 15 residues. Germline V lookup: CDR1 SEHNR, CDR2 FQNEAQ (reference sequence).